This TCR beta chain emerged from a study of post-analysis software for immune sequencing data. At the level of the study: In terms of disease course, relapsing-remitting, secondary progressive and progressive-relapsing multiple sclerosis were included. Study conclusions and caveats: With F measure, samples from one preparation batch clustered together strongly. Multiple sclerosis patients had significantly lower normalized Chao1 diversity than controls. Five TRBV segments, TRBV5-6, TRBV5-1 and TRBV20-1 among them, were found more frequent in patients than controls.

The ends were cut back, 4 bases at V and 3 bases at J, with 14 bases in the middle. CDR1 and CDR2 (germline): SGHKS, YYEKEE (reference sequence). This CDR3 has 15 amino acids. Prepared TCR beta cDNA libraries contained unique molecular identifiers. Once about 0.85 to 10 million T cells were used, approximately 520,000 cDNA molecules resulted. TCRdb recomputed calls from the PCR reads with MiXCR, one row per CDR3 protein. The table includes roughly 620,000 distinct CDR3 sequences, 40% to 50% detected once. This clonotype was picked up a small number of times. What it binds is unknown. The chain has TRBV5-5 and TRBJ2-1, with D perhaps TRBD2 (5 bases). The TCR was taken from a girl aged 10-17 years with multiple sclerosis. Sequencing was done on a sample of blood. CDR3 region: CASSHAPGIYNEQFF. In DNA, the CDR3 is TGTGCCAGCAGCCATGCACCGGGAATCTACAATGAGCAGTTCTTC.